This TCR beta chain was identified in a study of blood T cells in healthy people across ages. The CDR3 is made up of 11 amino acids. V was trimmed by 6 bases and J by 10 bases, leaving 15 bases between them. Germline lookup yields CDR1 DFQATT and CDR2 SNEGSKA (reference sequence). The authors ran a second PCR of roughly 6 to 12 cycles using a sample-barcoded 5' primer and a J-beta primer mix. TCRdb recomputed calls from the 5' RACE reads with MiXCR, one row per CDR3 protein. The table includes around 870,000 distinct CDR3 sequences, around 26% detected once. The chain combines TRBV20-1 with TRBJ1-1, with no clear D. This sequence originates from an elderly woman in good health. The sequenced material came from blood. The DNA of the CDR3 is TGCAGTGCCCACCCCGGCCAAGGAGCTTTCTTT. It is translated as CSAHPGQGAFF.